The T cell receptor beta chain under discussion was sequenced for a study of blood T cell repertoires in COVID-19 (dated by TCRdb to the early 2020s). Regarding the study in general: Samples from collaborators originated in the United States, Italy and Spain and spanned both the acute and convalescent phases of COVID-19. The material from the prospective study consisted of cDNA or gDNA derived from T cells, B-cell-depleted T cells, or PBMCs. The dataset comprised deeply sampled blood TCRbeta repertoires from subjects exposed to, actively infected with, or recovered from COVID-19. A freely available public database, intended as a resource for researchers studying the immune response to SARS-CoV-2, is where the repertoires were released. The samples were drawn from the first 160 participants of the ongoing ImmuneRACE study and from 950 to 1,500 subjects provided by 6 global collaborators. The sample metadata nearly always contained a de-identified subject ID, COVID-19 status, age in years and sex. Where available, HLA class I and class II types were obtained from metadata supplied by the sample provider rather than from assay-based typing.

What the work shows at the level of the full study, not this receptor alone: How much clinical and demographic metadata was included differed by source and by participant, and the metadata was provided uncurated.

Collaborating institutions collected whole blood in K2EDTA tubes following their own protocols. For TCRbeta analysis, collaborator samples were shipped as frozen whole blood, as isolated PBMCs, or as DNA extracted from either sample type. The germline V gene gives CDR1 as SNHLY and CDR2 as FYNNEI. CDR3 length: 15 amino acids, cysteine to phenylalanine. The entry retains the CDR3 DNA only, 45 bases that are in frame from base 1. Germline trimming: 6 bases from V, 3 bases from J; junction bases outside gene matches: 7. TCRbeta CDR3 regions were amplified from genomic DNA using the immunoSEQ Assay, a bias-controlled multiplex PCR. On the study's bioinformatics: The number of nucleated cells in each sample was estimated by amplification of reference gene primers within the assay. Sequence reads were collapsed and filtered to measure the absolute abundance of every unique TCRbeta CDR3 rearrangement. Productive Simpson clonality was computed per sample as the square root of Simpson's diversity index over productive rearrangements. TCRdb retrieved this table from immuneACCESS and kept in-frame rearrangements only. Not all clones are present; in checked studies, unresolved V genes account for under half, and no reason is known for the remainder. That table furnishes V, J and clone size, whereas the DNA furnished D and trimming. In all, the sample holds approximately 90,000 clones, and roughly 80% of those were seen once. The top ten hold 20% to 30% of the sample.

This clone was counted only a few times. It lacks a known antigen. No much larger clone is present one base from it, and per-base qualities are unavailable. Input material: peripheral blood. The clonotype was recovered from a man older than 75 with active or convalescent COVID-19. The chain was built from TRBV2 and TRBJ1-5, and 8 junctional nucleotides match TRBD1. The nucleotide sequence is given as TGTGCCAGCAGCGGGACAGGTTGGATCAATCAGCCCCAGCATTTT. Its coded protein is CASSGTGWINQPQHF.